This TCR beta chain came from a study of CD8 T cells in Susac syndrome. Sequencing of TCR beta drew on CD8+ and CD4+ T cells from blood. In contrast to the negatively isolated CD8+ and CD4+ T cells, TEMRA cells were FACS-enriched. A quantity of about 0.5 to 1 ug RNA underwent reverse transcription using random hexamers. A single record per CDR3 protein comes from TCRdb applying MiXCR to the immunoSEQ multiplex PCR reads. The sample contains 150,000 to 190,000 distinct CDR3 sequences, about 95% of which appear only once. The sequence was obtained from a human donor with Susac syndrome. The sample comprised CD4+ T cells from PBMCs.

Here the CDR3 reads CSTWTGREQYF. DNA for the CDR3: TGCAGCACCTGGACAGGGCGGGAGCAGTACTTC. The V call is TRBV29-1, the J call TRBJ2-7; 8 nucleotides line up with TRBD1. Germline values: CDR1 SQVTM, CDR2 ANQGSEA. After removal of 8 bases from V and 7 bases from J, the junction contained 7 bases not matched to a gene. This CDR3 contains 11 residues.